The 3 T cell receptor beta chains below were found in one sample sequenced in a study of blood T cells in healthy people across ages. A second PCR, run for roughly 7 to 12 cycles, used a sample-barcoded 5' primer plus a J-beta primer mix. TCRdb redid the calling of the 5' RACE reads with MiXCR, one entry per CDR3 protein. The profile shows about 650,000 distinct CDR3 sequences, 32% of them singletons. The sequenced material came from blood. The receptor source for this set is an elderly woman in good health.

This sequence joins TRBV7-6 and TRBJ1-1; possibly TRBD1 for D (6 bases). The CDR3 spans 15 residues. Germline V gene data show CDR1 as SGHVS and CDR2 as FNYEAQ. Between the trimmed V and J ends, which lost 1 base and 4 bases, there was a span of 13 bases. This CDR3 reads CASSLEGGGATEAFF. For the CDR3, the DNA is TGTGCCAGCAGCTTAGAAGGGGGGGGGGCCACTGAAGCTTTCTTT.

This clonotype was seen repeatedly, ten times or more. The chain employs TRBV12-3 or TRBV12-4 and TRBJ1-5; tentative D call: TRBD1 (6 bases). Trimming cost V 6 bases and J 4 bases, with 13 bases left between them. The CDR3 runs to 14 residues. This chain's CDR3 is CASSLGTLNQPQHF. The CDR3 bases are TGTGCCAGCAGCCTAGGGACACTGAATCAGCCCCAGCATTTT.

DNA for the CDR3: TGTGCCAGCTCACCACGGGGTGAAGAAAAACTGTTTTTT. Translation: CASSPRGEEKLFF. The rearrangement links TRBV18 to TRBJ1-4; the D is unclear. CDR3 length equals 13 residues. Trimming took off 1 base at V and 8 bases at J, with 8 bases between the two ends. Germline V lookup: CDR1 KGHSH, CDR2 LQKENI.